This T cell receptor beta chain was observed in a study of Ad26.COV2.S vaccination and SARS-CoV-2 variants (dated by TCRdb to the early 2020s). For the study in its entirety: Donors in the vaccine arm were drawn from COV1001, a multicentre, randomized, double-blind, placebo-controlled phase I-IIa trial testing Ad26.COV2.S in healthy adults. Trial participants were randomized into five groups of five: low-dose or high-dose Ad26.COV2.S given once or twice, or placebo on both occasions. Investigators remained blinded to trial group allocation during experiments and outcome assessment. Ad26.COV2.S was given intramuscularly at 5x10^10 or 1x10^11 viral particles, as a single shot or as two shots 56 days apart. A total of roughly 30 samples were included in the TCR-sequenced set, comprising around 19 Ad26.COV2.S vaccine recipients, 5 placebo recipients and 8 SARS-CoV-2 convalescent individuals. The specificity and breadth of SARS-CoV-2-reactive T cell receptors after Ad26.COV2.S vaccination were assessed by TCRbeta repertoire sequencing. The study at large found these results: After vaccination, substantial breadth of spike-specific CD8+ and CD4+ T cell responses was reported. The authors noted that total T cell responses may have been underestimated by the TCR breadth and depth analyses. Non-spike TCR breadth was comparable between vaccine and placebo recipients, consistent with the vaccine containing only spike. The study lacked the statistical power to compare responses across vaccine doses or regimens. Ad26.COV2.S recipients had higher spike-specific TCR breadth than placebo recipients (P = 0.0014).

The treatment or condition tag for this specimen amounts to: roughly 19 received Ad26.COV2.S at low or high dose, single or two shots; several received placebo; per-sample allocation not given. Repertoires of vaccine and placebo recipients were sequenced from samples taken on day 63 after the first injection. Cohort 1b enrolled about two dozen adults aged 18-55 years at a single site in Boston, USA, between 29 July and 7 August 2020. As a vaccine, Ad26.COV2.S was a replication-incompetent adenovirus type 26 vector that expressed a prefusion-stabilized SARS-CoV-2 spike protein derived from the original Wuhan strain. TCRbeta CDR3 regions were sequenced with the immunoSEQ Assay. After extraction, genomic DNA underwent amplification by bias-controlled multiplex PCR, followed by high-throughput sequencing. The source study handled its data this way. To quantify the absolute abundance of each unique TCRbeta CDR3 region, sequences were collapsed and filtered. T cell fraction was estimated by normalization of TCRbeta template counts to usable DNA, with usable DNA being measured through amplification of reference genes present in all nucleated cells. Repertoire TCRs were annotated as SARS-CoV-2-specific by exact matching of V gene, CDR3 amino acid sequence and J gene to a known reactive TCR set. MIRA supplied the reference SARS-CoV-2 TCR set, which was filtered for enrichment in COVID-19-positive ImmuneCODE repertoires so that public or cross-reactive TCRs were removed. Using the MIRA antigens, annotated TCRs were further analysed by specific ORF or by position within an ORF. Breadth was defined as the number of annotated unique rearrangements divided by the total number of unique productive rearrangements, and depth was defined as the summed frequency of the annotated unique rearrangements. Two-sided Wilcoxon rank-sum tests were applied when comparing TCR breadth between groups. As stored in TCRdb, this immuneACCESS dataset retains in-frame rearrangements with V and J assigned. A fraction of the clones does not appear; measured against another copy, unresolved V genes explain less than half of the discrepancy, and the remainder lacks a known reason. V and J calls and clone size are as listed in that table; D and trimming were resolved from the DNA. This sample gives a few hundred thousand clones in total; over 75% of them show up just once. The top ten clones comprise 9.5% to 15% of the sample.

In regard to this clone: Its recognized antigen is unknown. Base qualities are not at hand, and no much larger clone is one base apart.

Via the germline V gene, CDR1 is SGHVS and CDR2 FNYEAQ. Taken from cysteine to phenylalanine, the CDR3 has 15 residues. The only DNA kept is the CDR3, 45 bases in frame from the first base. The junction carries 15 bases between V and J, which are trimmed by 0 bases and 7 bases respectively. The sequencing here drew on peripheral blood, taken in a trial of Ad26.COV2.S vaccine versus placebo. This sequence uses TRBV7-6 and TRBJ1-1; perhaps TRBD1 is the D gene, with 6 bases matching. The TCR was taken from a person between 18 and 65 years old who received the Ad26.COV2.S COVID-19 vaccine or a placebo. In nucleotide form, the sequence is TGTGCCAGCAGCTTAGCCCCGACAGGCTTGGGTGAAGCTTTCTTT. This sequence encodes CASSLAPTGLGEAFF.